Only one count was recorded for the clone carrying this TCR beta chain. V shed 6 bases and J 5 bases; nucleotides not matched to a gene: 8. The CDR3 runs to 14 residues. Per the germline V gene, CDR1 is SNHLY and CDR2 is FYNNEI. This specimen belongs to a study of blood T cell repertoires in COVID-19. Study-wide background: Some COVID-19 samples were acute and others convalescent; all came from the United States, Italy and Spain. PBMCs, B-cell-depleted T cells, or T cells were the source of the cDNA or gDNA that made up the material.

Authors' methods: The authors estimated nucleated cell counts from reference gene primer amplification. TCRdb's copy holds only in-frame clones and misses some; the assay was immunoSEQ multiplex PCR. V and J calls and clone size are given by that table; D and trimming were obtained from the DNA. The sample contains about 57,000 clones, more than 90% of which appear only once. This TCR was recovered from a man aged 60-69 years with acute or convalescent COVID-19. The chain joins TRBV2 to TRBJ2-7; TRBD1 agrees at 9 bases. The sample consisted of peripheral blood. The CDR3 here is CASRSGTGSDEQYF. The CDR3 DNA follows: TGTGCCAGCAGGTCCGGGACAGGGTCGGACGAGCAGTACTTC. Looking up the rest from reference TRBV2 and TRBJ2-7 gives the full variable domain: EPEVTQTPSHQVTQMGQEVILRCVPISNHLYFYWYRQILGQKVEFLVSFYNNEISEKSEIFDDQFSVERPDGSNFTLKIRSTKLEDSAMYFCASRSGTGSDEQYFGPGTRLTVT.